Presented here are 13 T cell receptor beta chains from one specimen sequenced in a study of T-cell reconstitution after alpha-beta-depleted transplantation in children. The authors prepared the TCRbeta library with unique molecular identifiers. Using its own MiXCR run on the PCR reads, TCRdb lists one record per CDR3 protein. This table holds 70,000 to 95,000 distinct CDR3 sequences, 15% found once. Source: PBMCs, mostly from graft donor cells, taken 180 days after TCRalphabeta/CD19-depleted stem cell transplant. The receptor set was obtained from a male patient under 10 years old who had a stem cell transplant for acute lymphoblastic leukemia, so the T cells may come from the graft donor.

This clonotype was seen at least ten times. The chain uses TRBV20-1 and TRBJ2-7; possible D gene TRBD2, 5 bases. Between the trimmed V and J ends, which lost 3 bases and 6 bases, there was a span of 15 bases. The CDR3 sequence is 13 residues long. Germline CDR1 and CDR2: DFQATT and SNEGSKA (reference sequence). As DNA, the CDR3 is TGCAGTGCTAGCTTTACGGGGTATGGCGAGCAGTACTTC. Its protein is CSASFTGYGEQYF.

This clonotype was observed a few times. The chain uses TRBV6-5 and TRBJ2-1; D is ambiguous. V was clipped by 0 bases and J by 14 bases, with 20 bases between them. The germline V gene has CDR1 MNHEY and CDR2 SVGAGI. The CDR3 contains 15 residues. The CDR3 coding sequence is TGTGCCAGCAGTTACTCGATATTGCCGTTTAGGGTTGAGTTCTTC. Its protein product is CASSYSILPFRVEFF.

This clonotype occurred a few times. The V and J genes are TRBV7-2 and TRBJ2-1; maybe TRBD2 (5 bases). Germline lookup yields CDR1 SGHTA and CDR2 FQGNSA. This CDR3 comprises 13 residues. Trimming removed 1 base at V and 10 bases at J, with 11 bases between. The CDR3 coding sequence is TGTGCCAGCAGCTTAGAGAGGGCCGGGGAGCAGTTCTTC. It codes for CASSLERAGEQFF.

This clonotype was seen more than once but under ten times. The rearrangement links TRBV6-2 or TRBV6-3 to TRBJ1-1; D gene ambiguous. Germline lookup yields CDR1 MNHEY and CDR2 SVGEGT. Between the trimmed V and J ends, which lost 6 bases and 4 bases, there was a span of 12 bases. This CDR3 region has 13 residues. CDR3 DNA: TGTGCCAGCAGACGCGGTGTAGGCACTGAAGCTTTCTTT. Encoded protein: CASRRGVGTEAFF.

In its sample, this clonotype was seen a few times. CDR3 sequence reads: CASSLTNTYEQYF. In nucleotides, the CDR3 is TGCGCCAGCAGCCTAACTAACACCTACGAGCAGTACTTC. The rearrangement joins TRBV5-1 to TRBJ2-7; D unresolved. The length of the CDR3 is 13 residues. The germline V gene encodes CDR1 SGHRS and CDR2 YFSETQ. Trimming took off 4 bases at V and 2 bases at J, with 10 bases between the two ends.

The chain links TRBV12-5 to TRBJ2-2, with D hard to call. Trimming left V 0 bases short and J 1 base short, with 9 bases between. This CDR3 region has 16 residues. The V gene's germline CDR1 is LGHNT and CDR2 FRNRAP. CDR3 coding DNA: TGTGCTAGTGGTTTGGTACCGTGGGAGAACACCGGGGAGCTGTTTTTT. This translates into CASGLVPWENTGELFF. The full variable domain, its missing parts supplied by reference TRBV12-5 and TRBJ2-2, is DARVTQTPRHKVTEMGQEVTMRCQPILGHNTVFWYRQTMMQGLELLAYFRNRAPLDDSGMPKDRFSAEMPDATLATLKIQPSEPRDSAVYFCASGLVPWENTGELFFGEGSRLTVL.

This clonotype was seen many times. The rearrangement joins TRBV4-3 to TRBJ2-3; D not resolved. The V end lost 4 bases, the J end lost 2 bases, and 13 bases lay between the germline ends. The CDR3 length is 15 residues. Germline assignment: CDR1 LGHNA and CDR2 YSLEER. CDR3 DNA: TGCGCCAGCAGCCGGGCTTTGGGGTACACAGATACGCAGTATTTT. Translated: CASSRALGYTDTQYF.

In this sample, this clonotype turned up a few times. The chain uses TRBV12-3 or TRBV12-4 and TRBJ1-1; perhaps TRBD1 as D (5 bases). This CDR3 comprises 14 residues. Trimming pared 2 bases from V and 5 bases from J, leaving 12 bases between. CDR3 sequence reads: CASSLFLGETEAFF. CDR3 sequence (DNA): TGTGCCAGCAGTTTATTTTTGGGGGAAACTGAAGCTTTCTTT.

This clonotype has only a few counts. The chain has TRBV12-3 or TRBV12-4 and TRBJ2-2, with a weak D call TRBD1 (6 bases). Between the trimmed V and J ends, which lost 6 bases and 1 base, there was a span of 15 bases. CDR3 length equals 16 residues. CDR3 DNA sequence: TGTGCCAGCAGAAATGGGACAAGGGGGAACACCGGGGAGCTGTTTTTT. This encodes CASRNGTRGNTGELFF.

The gene calls are TRBV25-1 and TRBJ2-7; D is tentatively TRBD1 or TRBD2 (5 bases each). The V gene lost 4 bases and the J gene lost 7 bases, with 17 bases spanning the gap. In germline, CDR1 is MGHDK, CDR2 SYGVNS. CDR3 length: 14 residues. CDR3 DNA sequence: TGTGCCAGCAGTGCAGACGGGGCCGTACGGGAGCAGTACTTC. This encodes CASSADGAVREQYF.

This sequence joins TRBV3-1 and TRBJ1-2; D is unclear. The CDR3 is 15 amino acids. CDR1 is LGHDT and CDR2 is YNNKEL in the germline V gene (reference sequence). The V and J ends lost 0 bases and 4 bases respectively, with 12 bases between them. This CDR3 is CASSQDPAGRYGYTF. The CDR3 DNA follows: TGTGCCAGCAGCCAAGATCCGGCAGGCCGCTATGGCTACACCTTC.

This clonotype was recorded at least ten times. V is TRBV20-1 and J is TRBJ2-3; 7 bases agree with TRBD1. The germline gives CDR1 DFQATT, CDR2 SNEGSKA (reference sequence). The CDR3 is made up of 14 amino acids. V trimming: 3 bases; J trimming: 2 bases; junction bases outside the gene matches: 5. The CDR3 sequence: CSARTGLATDTQYF. The CDR3 bases are TGCAGTGCTAGGACAGGGCTAGCCACAGATACGCAGTATTTT.

This chain joins TRBV20-1 and TRBJ1-3; D is unclear. V lost 0 bases, J lost 0 bases, and 9 bases lay in between. Germline V lookup: CDR1 DFQATT, CDR2 SNEGSKA (reference sequence). The CDR3 covers 15 residues. The chain's CDR3 is CSARDGVRSGNTIYF. The CDR3 DNA follows: TGCAGTGCTAGAGATGGGGTTCGCTCTGGAAACACCATATATTTT.